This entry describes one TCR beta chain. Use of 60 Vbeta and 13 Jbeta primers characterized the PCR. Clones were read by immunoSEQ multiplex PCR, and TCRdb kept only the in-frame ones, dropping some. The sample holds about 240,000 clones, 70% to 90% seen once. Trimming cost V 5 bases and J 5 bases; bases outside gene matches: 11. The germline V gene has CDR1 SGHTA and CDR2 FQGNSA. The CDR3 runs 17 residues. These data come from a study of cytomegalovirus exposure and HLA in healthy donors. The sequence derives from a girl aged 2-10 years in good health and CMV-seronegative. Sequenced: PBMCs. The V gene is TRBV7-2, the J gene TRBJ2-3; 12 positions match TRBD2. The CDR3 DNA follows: TGTGCCAGCAGCCCGACCCGGCTAGCGGGAGGGGTAGATACGCAGTATTTT. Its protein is CASSPTRLAGGVDTQYF. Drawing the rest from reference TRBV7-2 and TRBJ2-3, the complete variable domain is GAGVSQSPSNKVTEKGKDVELRCDPISGHTALYWYRQSLGQGLEFLIYFQGNSAPDKSGLPSDRFSAERTGGSVSTLTIQRTQQEDSAVYLCASSPTRLAGGVDTQYFGPGTRLTVL.